These 30 T cell receptor beta chains originate from one sample sequenced in a study of cytomegalovirus exposure and HLA in healthy donors (dated by TCRdb to 2017 to 2019). Library generation was performed with the immunoSEQ multiplex PCR assay. For the multiplex PCR, a mixture combining 60 forward primers for TCR Vbeta segments and 13 reverse primers for TCR Jbeta segments was used. In its TCRdb copy, this immuneACCESS table keeps in-frame sequences only and misses some clones. Where compared with another copy, unresolved V genes explain less than half of these, and the others have no known cause. For this sample the table gives 90,000 to 150,000 clones, of which 65% to 85% were detected only once. 2.9% of the sample is held by the ten biggest clonotypes. The source material was PBMCs. All receptors derive from a woman in her thirties or forties in good health and CMV-seropositive.

The rearrangement links TRBV28 to TRBJ2-3; tentative D call: TRBD1 (6 bases). The CDR3 extends over 15 amino acids. V lost 8 bases, J lost 1 base, and 16 bases lay in between. Germline-derived CDR1 and CDR2 are MDHEN and SYDVKM. CDR3 in DNA: TGTGCCAGCCGGGCCGGGGACATAGGCACAGATACGCAGTATTTT. Its protein is CASRAGDIGTDTQYF. The variable domain in full, completed from reference TRBV28 and TRBJ2-3, reads DVKVTQSSRYLVKRTGEKVFLECVQDMDHENMFWYRQDPGLGLRLIYFSYDVKMKEKGDIPEGYSVSREKKERFSLILESASTNQTSMYLCASRAGDIGTDTQYFGPGTRLTVL.

This chain joins TRBV6-6 and TRBJ2-5; 9 nucleotides agree with TRBD1. Losses at the gene ends were 4 bases for V and 4 bases for J; bases not matched to a gene: 1. Germline V gives CDR1 MNHNY, CDR2 SVGAGI (reference sequence). The length of the CDR3 is 13 residues. CDR3 in amino acids: CASSLDRGETQYF. DNA for the CDR3: TGTGCCAGCAGTTTGGACAGGGGAGAGACCCAGTACTTC.

This sequence joins TRBV12-5 and TRBJ2-2; 8 bases fit TRBD1. The germline V gene has CDR1 LGHNT and CDR2 FRNRAP. V was pared by 7 bases and J by 2 bases, with 9 bases of the junction left unmatched. This CDR3 is 16 amino acids long. The CDR3 nucleotides read TGTGCTAGTGTTCCTTCCGGGACAGGCAACACCGGGGAGCTGTTTTTT. Translation: CASVPSGTGNTGELFF.

The chain carries TRBV4-1 and TRBJ2-7; D unresolved. This CDR3 region has 19 residues. Per germline, CDR1 MGHRA and CDR2 YSYEKL. V lost 1 base and J 1 base, leaving 23 bases between the germline ends. Here the CDR3 reads CASSQVDWFVSPGSYEQYF. CDR3 coding DNA: TGCGCCAGCAGCCAAGTTGATTGGTTCGTCTCTCCCGGTTCCTACGAGCAGTACTTC.

The chain employs TRBV10-3 and TRBJ2-2; D remains unclear. The CDR3 consists of 13 residues. Germline-derived CDR1 and CDR2 are ENHRY and SYGVKD. V lost 0 bases and J 6 bases, leaving 5 bases between the germline ends. As DNA, the CDR3 is TGTGCCATCAGTGAGTCGACTCCCGGGGAGCTGTTTTTT. Translated, it gives CAISESTPGELFF.

The sample holds one count of this clone. The V gene is TRBV5-5, the J gene TRBJ2-7; 7 nucleotides match TRBD1. This CDR3 is 14 amino acids long. Germline lookup yields CDR1 SGHKS and CDR2 YYEKEE (reference sequence). Trimming at V came to 0 bases and at J to 5 bases, leaving 5 bases not matched to a gene. The CDR3 loop is CASSLGTGLDEQYF. The DNA for the CDR3 is TGTGCCAGCAGCTTGGGGACAGGTCTCGACGAGCAGTACTTC.

The chain couples TRBV7-6 to TRBJ2-5, with D uncertain. Trimming stripped 1 base from V and 1 base from J, with 10 bases between. The CDR3 has 15 residues. The germline V gene has CDR1 SGHVS and CDR2 FNYEAQ. The CDR3 loop is CASSLGPSSQETQYF. The CDR3 bases are TGTGCCAGCAGCTTAGGTCCCTCCAGCCAAGAGACCCAGTACTTC.

The V and J genes are TRBV6-5 and TRBJ1-1; TRBD1 is a possible D gene (6 bases). This CDR3 is 15 amino acids long. V was cut by 2 bases and J by 5 bases, with 15 bases left in between. CDR1 and CDR2 from the germline V gene are MNHEY and SVGAGI. The CDR3 DNA reads TGTGCCAGCAGTTACAGGGAGGGGGTCGATACTGAAGCTTTCTTT. Its protein is CASSYREGVDTEAFF.

The chain is built from TRBV6-5 and TRBJ1-2, with 8 nucleotides matching TRBD1. The germline CDR1 and CDR2 sequences are MNHEY and SVGAGI. The CDR3 is 13 residues long. J was trimmed by 3 bases and V by 4 bases; bases with no gene match: 1. The CDR3 sequence: CASSSDRDYGYTF. DNA for the CDR3: TGTGCCAGCAGTTCGGACAGGGACTATGGCTACACCTTC.

This chain links TRBV7-3 with TRBJ2-1; TRBD1 matches at 7 bases. The V gene end was trimmed by 5 bases and the J gene end by 10 bases; junction bases not matched to a gene: 5. This CDR3 contains 12 residues. Germline V gene data show CDR1 as SGHTA and CDR2 as FQGTGA. The CDR3 region is CASSPQGQEQFF. DNA of the CDR3: TGTGCCAGCAGCCCCCAGGGACAGGAGCAGTTCTTC.

The rearrangement links TRBV4-2 to TRBJ2-7, with 11 bases aligning to TRBD2. Germline CDR1 reads LGHNA; CDR2 reads YNFKEQ. Unmatched junction bases numbered 3, after V lost 3 bases and J lost 2 bases. This CDR3 is 15 amino acids long. DNA of the CDR3: TGTGCCAGCAGCCAGGGACTAGCGGCACCCTACGAGCAGTACTTC. Residues: CASSQGLAAPYEQYF.

The chain couples TRBV11-2 to TRBJ1-3, with 9 bases identical to TRBD1. Losses at the gene ends were 4 bases for V and 7 bases for J; bases not matched to a gene: 8. The V gene's germline CDR1 is SGHAT and CDR2 FQNNGV. This CDR3 comprises 15 residues. CDR3 nucleotides: TGTGCCAGCAGCTCGGGGACAGGGAAGGCGAACACCATATATTTT. Its protein is CASSSGTGKANTIYF.

V gene TRBV5-6 combines with J gene TRBJ1-5, with 7 bases identical to TRBD1. V lost 2 bases to trimming and J lost 8 bases; unmatched junction nucleotides: 7. Germline V gene lookup returns CDR1 SGHDT and CDR2 YYEEEE. The CDR3 runs to 14 residues. DNA of the CDR3: TGTGCCAGCAGCTTCGGGACAGTGTTGGAGCCCCAGCATTTT. Translated, it gives CASSFGTVLEPQHF. Filled out from reference TRBV5-6 and TRBJ1-5, the complete variable domain reads DAGVTQSPTHLIKTRGQQVTLRCSPKSGHDTVSWYQQALGQGPQFIFQYYEEEERQRGNFPDRFSGHQFPNYSSELNVNALLLGDSALYLCASSFGTVLEPQHFGDGTRLSIL.

Here the CDR3 reads CASSLEVLAGYNEQFF. The CDR3 nucleotides are TGTGCCAGCAGCTTAGAGGTATTGGCGGGGTACAATGAGCAGTTCTTC. The chain couples TRBV11-2 to TRBJ2-1, with D perhaps TRBD2 (6 bases). Trimming cost V 0 bases and J 4 bases, with 13 bases left between them. This CDR3 spans 16 amino acids. Germline CDR1 and CDR2: SGHAT and FQNNGV.

The gene calls are TRBV6-4 and TRBJ2-1; 13 bases are a match to TRBD2. CDR1 is MRHNA and CDR2 is SNTAGT in the germline V gene. V lost 4 bases, J lost 9 bases, and 3 bases stayed unmatched. The CDR3 extends over 14 amino acids. Here the CDR3 reads CASSGGLAGREQFF. The CDR3 coding sequence is TGTGCCAGCAGTGGGGGACTAGCGGGACGTGAGCAGTTCTTC.

This rearrangement joins TRBV27 to TRBJ1-2; possible D gene TRBD1, 5 bases. Germline V gives CDR1 MNHEY, CDR2 SMNVEV (reference sequence). V gave up 0 bases and J gave up 5 bases, with 13 bases separating them. This CDR3 has 15 residues. CDR3: CASSLSISAGYGYTF. As DNA, the CDR3 is TGTGCCAGCAGTTTATCGATAAGTGCAGGGTATGGCTACACCTTC.

The chain uses TRBV18 and TRBJ1-2; D remains unclear. Germline V gene sequence: CDR1 KGHSH, CDR2 LQKENI. The CDR3 runs to 12 residues. The V end was cut by 5 bases, the J end by 3 bases, with 7 bases between. CDR3: CASSGQDYGYTF. The CDR3 bases are TGTGCCAGCTCAGGGCAGGACTATGGCTACACCTTC. The full variable domain, rest sourced from reference TRBV18 and TRBJ1-2, is NAGVMQNPRHLVRRRGQEARLRCSPMKGHSHVYWYRQLPEEGLKFMVYLQKENIIDESGMPKERFSAEFPKEGPSILRIQQVVRGDSAAYFCASSGQDYGYTFGSGTRLTVV.

The V gene is TRBV27, the J gene TRBJ2-7; 9 nucleotides match TRBD1. There are 15 residues in the CDR3. The germline gives CDR1 MNHEY, CDR2 SMNVEV (reference sequence). J lost 7 bases, V lost 5 bases, and 12 bases had no gene match. The CDR3 sequence is CASSPYRGPLGEQYF. Here the CDR3 DNA reads TGTGCCAGCAGTCCCTACAGGGGGCCCTTAGGGGAGCAGTACTTC.

The rearrangement joins TRBV7-9 to TRBJ1-2, with D perhaps matching TRBD1 (5 bases). The CDR3 is 15 residues long. Germline V gene lookup returns CDR1 SEHNR and CDR2 FQNEAQ (reference sequence). The V and J ends lost 2 bases and 5 bases respectively, with 15 bases between them. The CDR3 region is CASSLSTFGGYGYTF. CDR3 sequence (DNA): TGTGCCAGCAGCTTATCGACCTTCGGGGGATATGGCTACACCTTC.

The chain recombines TRBV5-6 with TRBJ2-7, with TRBD2 matching over 11 bases. The CDR3 covers 15 residues. The ends lost 4 bases at V and 2 bases at J; junction bases unmatched: 5. The germline V gene has CDR1 SGHDT and CDR2 YYEEEE. The CDR3 DNA reads as TGTGCCAGCAGCGGGGGACTAGCGGAGACCTACGAGCAGTACTTC. Encoded protein: CASSGGLAETYEQYF. Variable domain in full (rest from reference TRBV5-6 and TRBJ2-7): DAGVTQSPTHLIKTRGQQVTLRCSPKSGHDTVSWYQQALGQGPQFIFQYYEEEERQRGNFPDRFSGHQFPNYSSELNVNALLLGDSALYLCASSGGLAETYEQYFGPGTRLTVT.

The chain has TRBV29-1 and TRBJ1-1; no clear D gene. Trimming pared 4 bases from V and 0 bases from J, leaving 9 bases between. Germline V gene sequence: CDR1 SQVTM, CDR2 ANQGSEA. This CDR3 has 13 residues. CDR3 DNA: TGCAGCGTTGGAGGTAGGATGAACACTGAAGCTTTCTTT. It is translated as CSVGGRMNTEAFF. Using reference TRBV29-1 and TRBJ1-1 for the parts outside the CDR3, the full variable domain is SAVISQKPSRDICQRGTSLTIQCQVDSQVTMMFWYRQQPGQSLTLIATANQGSEATYESGFVIDKFPISRPNLTFSTLTVSNMSPEDSSIYLCSVGGRMNTEAFFGQGTRLTVV.

V usage is TRBV23-1 and J usage is TRBJ2-3, with D possibly TRBD1 on 6 matching bases. TRBV23-1 is sorted into the ORF group, with uncertain function. V lost 9 bases and J lost 0, with 10 bases in between. The CDR3 is made up of 13 amino acids. DNA for the CDR3: TGCGCCAGATCAGGGGTTAGCACAGATACGCAGTATTTT. Its protein is CARSGVSTDTQYF.

This clone showed up just a few times. This rearrangement joins TRBV7-3 to TRBJ2-1; 8 bases match TRBD2. V dropped 1 base and J dropped 9; count of bases not matched to a gene: 8. CDR3 size: 15 residues. CDR1 and CDR2 (germline): SGHTA, FQGTGA. CDR3 in DNA: TGTGCCAGCAGCTTAAGCCCGGGGGGGCAGAGTGAGCAGTTCTTC. Residues: CASSLSPGGQSEQFF.

This sequence joins TRBV5-4 and TRBJ2-3; no clear D. Trimming removed 1 base at V and 0 bases at J, with 15 bases between. From germline, CDR1 is SGHNT and CDR2 YYREEE (reference sequence). CDR3 size: 17 residues. CDR3 in DNA: TGTGCCAGCAGCTTGAGTCTACTACCACTTAGCACAGATACGCAGTATTTT. Translating gives CASSLSLLPLSTDTQYF.

CDR3 amino acids: CASSPGRGADTEAFF. Here the CDR3 DNA reads TGTGCCAGCAGCCCCGGGAGGGGGGCGGACACTGAAGCTTTCTTT. V usage is TRBV9 and J usage is TRBJ1-1; possibly TRBD1 for D (6 bases). The CDR3 is made up of 15 amino acids. Germline CDR1 and CDR2: SGDLS and YYNGEE. The V gene lost 4 bases and the J gene lost 3 bases, with 16 bases spanning the gap.

The genes are TRBV19 and TRBJ2-1; no clear D. Germline V lookup: CDR1 LNHDA, CDR2 SQIVND (reference sequence). V dropped 5 bases and J dropped 4 bases, with 3 bases sitting between them. The CDR3 is made up of 11 amino acids. The chain's CDR3 is CASSLYNEQFF. The CDR3 DNA follows: TGTGCCAGTAGTCTATACAATGAGCAGTTCTTC.

The J gene is TRBJ2-1, the V gene TRBV5-1, with a tentative D call TRBD1 (5 bases). The CDR3 has 15 amino acids. Germline V lookup: CDR1 SGHRS, CDR2 YFSETQ. With 1 base removed from V and 1 base from J, the gap between germline ends came to 9 bases. This CDR3 is CASSLMGPSYNEQFF. The CDR3 bases are TGCGCCAGCAGCTTGATGGGGCCATCCTACAATGAGCAGTTCTTC.

The chain uses TRBV7-2 and TRBJ2-7; 10 bases fit TRBD1. Per the germline V gene, CDR1 is SGHTA and CDR2 is FQGNSA. Trimming cost V 1 base and J 4 bases; bases outside gene matches: 4. CDR3 length: 15 residues. DNA of the CDR3: TGTGCCAGCAGCTTAGGTGACAGGGGGCTGTACGAGCAGTACTTC. It codes for CASSLGDRGLYEQYF.

This chain links TRBV30 with TRBJ2-1; 8 bases are shared with TRBD1. Germline V lookup: CDR1 GTSNPN, CDR2 SVGIG (reference sequence). After removal of 0 bases from V and 9 bases from J, the junction contained 7 bases not matched to a gene. The CDR3 contains 14 residues. The CDR3 nucleotides read TGTGCCTGGAGTGTACAGGGGGGTTCGGGTGAGCAGTTCTTC. Encoded protein: CAWSVQGGSGEQFF. Filled out from reference TRBV30 and TRBJ2-1, the complete variable domain reads SQTIHQWPATLVQPVGSPLSLECTVEGTSNPNLYWYRQAAGRGLQLLFYSVGIGQISSEVPQNLSASRPQDRQFILSSKKLLLSDSGFYLCAWSVQGGSGEQFFGPGTRLTVL.

The table lists this clone with a few counts. The chain recombines TRBV4-3 with TRBJ1-1; D unclear. V was clipped by 7 bases and J by 1 base, with 10 bases between them. The germline CDR1 and CDR2 sequences are LGHNA and YSLEER. The CDR3 runs to 13 residues. The CDR3 region has the DNA TGCGCCAGCACAAAAGGGAGGAACACTGAAGCTTTCTTT. It translates to CASTKGRNTEAFF.